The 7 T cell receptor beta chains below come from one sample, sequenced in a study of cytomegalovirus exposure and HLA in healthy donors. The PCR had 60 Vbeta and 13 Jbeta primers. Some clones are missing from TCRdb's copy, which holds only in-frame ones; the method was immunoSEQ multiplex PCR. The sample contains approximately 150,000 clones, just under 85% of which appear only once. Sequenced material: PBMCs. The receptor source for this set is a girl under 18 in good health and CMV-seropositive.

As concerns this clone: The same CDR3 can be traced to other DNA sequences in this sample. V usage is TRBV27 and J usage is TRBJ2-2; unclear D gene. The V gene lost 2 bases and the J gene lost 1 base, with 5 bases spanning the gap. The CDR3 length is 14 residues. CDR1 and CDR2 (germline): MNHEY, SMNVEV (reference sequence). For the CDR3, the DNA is TGTGCCAGCAGTTTAGGGCAGAACACCGGGGAGCTGTTTTTT. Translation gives CASSLGQNTGELFF.

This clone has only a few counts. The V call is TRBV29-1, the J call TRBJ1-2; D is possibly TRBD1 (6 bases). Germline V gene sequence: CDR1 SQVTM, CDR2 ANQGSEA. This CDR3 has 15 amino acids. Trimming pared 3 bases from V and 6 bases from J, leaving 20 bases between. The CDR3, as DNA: TGCAGCGTTGAGCTCTCCCCCGGGCAGGGGAATGGCTACACCTTC. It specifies CSVELSPGQGNGYTF.

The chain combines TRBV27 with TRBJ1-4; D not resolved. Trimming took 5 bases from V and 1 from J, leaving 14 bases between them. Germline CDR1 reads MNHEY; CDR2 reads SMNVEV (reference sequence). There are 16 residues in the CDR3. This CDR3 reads CASSTRTRGTNEKLFF. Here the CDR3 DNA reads TGTGCCAGCAGTACGCGGACCCGGGGAACTAATGAAAAACTGTTTTTT. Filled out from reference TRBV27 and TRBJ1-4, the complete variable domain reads EAQVTQNPRYLITVTGKKLTVTCSQNMNHEYMSWYRQDPGLGLRQIYYSMNVEVTDKGDVPEGYKVSRKEKRNFPLILESPSPNQTSLYFCASSTRTRGTNEKLFFGSGTQLSVL.

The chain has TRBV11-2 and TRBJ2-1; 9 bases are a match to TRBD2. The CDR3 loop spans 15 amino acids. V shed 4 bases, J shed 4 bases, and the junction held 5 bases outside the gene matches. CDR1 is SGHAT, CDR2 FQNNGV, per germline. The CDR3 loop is CASSYTSGRYNEQFF. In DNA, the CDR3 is TGTGCCAGCAGCTATACTAGCGGGCGGTACAATGAGCAGTTCTTC.

The CDR3 sequence is CASSLEGGETQYF. The CDR3 region has the DNA TGTGCCAGCAGCTTGGAGGGGGGGGAGACCCAGTACTTC. The chain links TRBV7-2 to TRBJ2-5; D perhaps matches TRBD2 (7 bases). Per germline, CDR1 SGHTA and CDR2 FQGNSA. The CDR3 loop spans 13 amino acids. V dropped 3 bases and J dropped 5 bases, with 10 bases sitting between them.

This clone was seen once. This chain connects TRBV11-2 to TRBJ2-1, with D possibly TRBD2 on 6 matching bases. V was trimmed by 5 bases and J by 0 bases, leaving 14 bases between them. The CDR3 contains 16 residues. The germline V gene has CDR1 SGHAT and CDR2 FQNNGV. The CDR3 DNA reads TGTGCCAGCAGCGAACGGGACTCGAGCTCCTACAATGAGCAGTTCTTC. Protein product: CASSERDSSSYNEQFF.

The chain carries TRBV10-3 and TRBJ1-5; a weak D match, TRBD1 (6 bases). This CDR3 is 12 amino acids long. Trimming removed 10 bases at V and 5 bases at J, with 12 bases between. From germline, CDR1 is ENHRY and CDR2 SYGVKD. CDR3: CATGRGDQPQHF. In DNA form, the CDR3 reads TGTGCCACCGGGAGGGGGGATCAGCCCCAGCATTTT.